This T cell receptor (beta chain) came from a study of blood T cell repertoires in COVID-19. The V gene lost 5 bases and the J gene lost 5 bases, with 15 bases spanning the gap. CDR1 and CDR2 from the germline V gene are MDHEN and SYDVKM. The CDR3 has 14 residues. Only one count was recorded for this clone. The data were produced by immunoSEQ multiplex PCR, yet TCRdb's version contains in-frame clones alone and is incomplete. Of around 58,000 clones listed, roughly 88% are singletons. The sequencing input was peripheral blood. The receptor comes from a human donor in a cohort sampled during active COVID-19. The V and J genes are TRBV28 and TRBJ2-5, with D possibly TRBD2 on 7 matching bases. The CDR3 loop reads CASSLRGARETQYF. CDR3 DNA sequence: TGTGCCAGCAGTCTCCGGGGGGCGCGGGAGACCCAGTACTTC.